This is a list of T cell receptor beta chains from one sample in a study of blood T cell repertoires in COVID-19. The table came from immunoSEQ multiplex PCR; TCRdb's copy has only in-frame clones and leaves some out. The sample yields about 200,000 clones, around 80% seen once. The sequencing sample was made of peripheral blood. The receptors were gathered from a man aged 45-60 years who had recovered from COVID-19. Both conserved end residues are part of each CDR3. D genes are given only for firm matches. Only part of the rows carry a size: once, few, many, or a class if the clone is expanded.

v_gene	d_gene	j_gene	abundance	CDR3aa	CDR3nt
TRBV18	TRBD1	TRBJ1-6	.	CASSPGTGGDSPLHF	TGTGCCAGCTCACCAGGGACAGGAGGTGATTCACCCCTCCACTTT
TRBV5-4	.	TRBJ2-7	.	CASSFRRAPYEQYF	TGTGCCAGCAGCTTCCGGAGGGCTCCCTACGAGCAGTACTTC
TRBV7-9	.	TRBJ1-4	.	CASSLGEITNEKLFF	TGTGCCAGCAGCTTAGGGGAGATAACTAATGAAAAACTGTTTTTT
TRBV5-1	TRBD1	TRBJ2-5	.	CASSLAGGQGSPETQYF	TGCGCCAGCAGCTTGGCCGGGGGACAGGGGAGCCCGGAGACCCAGTACTTC
TRBV29-1	TRBD2	TRBJ2-7	once	CSVVGGLAGSEQYF	TGCAGCGTTGTGGGAGGACTAGCGGGAAGTGAGCAGTACTTC
TRBV18	.	TRBJ2-7	.	CASSPGGGKFYEQYF	TGTGCCAGCTCACCAGGTGGGGGGAAGTTCTACGAGCAGTACTTC
TRBV11-3	TRBD2	TRBJ2-1	.	CASSLSRGSAHEQFF	TGTGCCAGCAGCTTAAGTCGCGGGAGCGCCCATGAGCAGTTCTTC
TRBV10-3	TRBD2	TRBJ2-1	few	CAISASGSGNEQFF	TGTGCCATCAGTGCTAGCGGGAGTGGGAATGAGCAGTTCTTC
TRBV7-9	.	TRBJ1-5	.	CASSEGQSGNQPQHF	TGTGCCAGCAGCGAAGGACAGTCGGGTAATCAGCCCCAGCATTTT
TRBV7-3	.	TRBJ2-5	.	CASSSSGFETQYF	TGTGCCAGCAGCTCCTCGGGGTTCGAGACCCAGTACTTC
TRBV28	TRBD1	TRBJ1-5	.	CASSFLDRQGGQPQHF	TGTGCCAGCAGTTTTCTTGATCGACAGGGCGGCCAGCCCCAGCATTTT
TRBV6-5	.	TRBJ1-2	.	CASSYAAGVYGYTF	TGTGCCAGCAGTTACGCGGCAGGGGTCTACGGCTACACCTTC
TRBV5-1	TRBD2	TRBJ2-1	.	CASSLAGLAGVPNEQFF	TGCGCCAGCAGCTTGGCCGGGCTAGCGGGAGTCCCCAATGAGCAGTTCTTC
TRBV11-2	TRBD1	TRBJ2-3	.	CASSSGQGAPDTQYF	TGTGCCAGCAGCTCCGGACAGGGGGCCCCAGATACGCAGTATTTT
TRBV5-1	.	TRBJ1-6	.	CASSLVRDGNSPLHF	TGCGCCAGCAGCTTGGTCAGGGATGGCAATTCACCCCTCCACTTT
TRBV5-5	.	TRBJ2-1	.	CASSLVTTADEQFF	TGTGCCAGCAGCTTGGTAACAACGGCGGATGAGCAGTTCTTC
TRBV7-9	.	TRBJ1-2	.	CASSPRTDYGYTF	TGTGCCAGCAGCCCGAGGACAGACTATGGCTACACCTTC
TRBV11-2	TRBD1	TRBJ1-5	.	CASSPDREHQPQHF	TGTGCCAGCAGCCCCGACAGGGAACACCAGCCCCAGCATTTT
TRBV27	TRBD1	TRBJ2-7	few	CASSSYKPGQNYEQYF	TGTGCCAGCAGTTCATACAAACCGGGACAGAACTACGAGCAGTACTTC
TRBV5-4	TRBD2	TRBJ2-1	.	CASSPRTSGTYNEQFF	TGTGCCAGCAGCCCTCGGACTAGCGGGACCTACAATGAGCAGTTCTTC
TRBV2	TRBD2	TRBJ2-7	.	CASSEGLAGYEQYF	TGTGCCAGCAGTGAAGGACTAGCGGGATACGAGCAGTACTTC
TRBV30	TRBD2	TRBJ2-7	few	CAWGGRARSGHEQYF	TGTGCCTGGGGGGGGAGGGCGCGATCGGGCCACGAGCAGTACTTC
TRBV9	.	TRBJ1-1	.	CASSVLNTGSEAFF	TGTGCCAGCAGCGTCCTAAACACAGGGAGCGAAGCTTTCTTT
TRBV9	TRBD2	TRBJ2-5	.	CASSGGRLAGQETQYF	TGTGCCAGCAGCGGGGGAAGACTAGCGGGGCAAGAGACCCAGTACTTC
TRBV5-1	TRBD2	TRBJ2-7	few	CASSFTGLARYEDEQYF	TGCGCCAGCAGCTTTACGGGACTAGCGAGATACGAGGACGAGCAGTACTTC
TRBV18	.	TRBJ1-1	few	CASSRETNTEAFF	TGTGCCAGCTCACGGGAGACTAACACTGAAGCTTTCTTT
TRBV7-2	TRBD2	TRBJ2-7	few	CASRSGLAGGPEQYF	TGTGCCAGCAGATCGGGACTAGCGGGAGGGCCCGAGCAGTACTTC
TRBV15	.	TRBJ1-1	.	CATSRLDFGTWGAFF	TGTGCCACCAGCAGATTAGATTTTGGGACTTGGGGAGCTTTCTTT
TRBV6-5	.	TRBJ1-3	.	CAIRPSPTRGNTIYF	TGTGCCATTCGACCATCTCCAACGAGGGGAAACACCATATATTTT
TRBV12-3/TRBV12-4	.	TRBJ2-3	few	CASSLQGTDTQYF	TGTGCCAGCAGTTTACAGGGCACAGATACGCAGTATTTT